Reported below is one T cell receptor beta chain. Its antigen is still unknown. For each CDR3 protein, TCRdb gives one entry from its re-call of the 5' RACE reads, without DNA. Recorded here are around 280,000 distinct CDR3 sequences; the top ten clones represent about 0.39%. The source of the sample is a study of T cells expressing NK-cell markers. Study context: From sorted CD3+CD56+NKG2C+, CD3+CD56+NKG2C- and CD3+CD56-NKG2C+ T cells came the TCR beta repertoires. The study's findings and limits: Over 5 donors carried dominant NKG2C+ clonotypes that made up roughly 1.0-8% of their CD8+ T cells.

The CDR3 runs to 15 residues. The V gene's germline CDR1 is LGHDT and CDR2 YNNKEL (reference sequence). The rearrangement links TRBV3-1 to TRBJ2-1. This receptor was identified in a man between 18 and 35 years old in good health. Input material: blood T cells: a sorted CD56 or NKG2C T cell subset, CD4+ or CD8+ T cells, or bulk PBMC T cells (not recorded which). This CDR3 is CASSQGEASYNEQFF.